This T cell receptor (beta chain) was captured by sequencing in a study of CD8+CD57+ T cells in acquired aplastic anemia. In the study overall: DNA per sorted CD4+ or CD8+ sample ranged about 0.19 to 30 ug, averaging roughly 3.2 ug. Healthy donor CD4+ samples were sequenced to a depth that averaged around 11 million reads.

Genomic DNA acted as the template from which TCR beta VDJ combination and CDR3 sequence profiling were carried out. In TCRdb, the reads were re-called with MiXCR into one record per CDR3 protein. Of around 170,000 distinct CDR3 sequences listed, just over 45% are singletons. The source of this sequence is a human donor in good health. The sample was sorted CD4+, CD8+, or CD8+CD57+ T cells (not recorded which) from PBMCs.

DNA for the CDR3: TGTGCCAGCAGTGAACCGGGACAGGGAGGGAATGGCTACACCTTC. Residues: CASSEPGQGGNGYTF. V gene TRBV2 combines with J gene TRBJ1-2, with TRBD1 matching over 9 bases. The CDR3 spans 15 residues. Trimming removed 2 bases from V and 6 bases from J; junction bases left unmatched: 7. Germline CDR1 and CDR2: SNHLY and FYNNEI.